The entry below gives a single T cell receptor (beta chain) sequence along with its context. This record belongs to a study of blood T cell repertoires in COVID-19. Study context: COVID-19 samples collected from the United States, Italy and Spain covered acute and convalescent phases.

Original analysis: It was from reference gene primer amplification that nucleated cell counts were estimated. Produced via immunoSEQ multiplex PCR; TCRdb's table is partial and in-frame only. The V and J calls and clone size were taken over from that table, and D and trimming were inferred from the DNA. The table includes roughly 150,000 clones, roughly nine tenths detected once. The clonotype originates from a woman aged 70-85 years with acute or convalescent COVID-19. The specimen was peripheral blood.

Here the CDR3 DNA reads TGTGCCAGCAGTTCCTCAGCGGGGGGCCAGTTCTTC. Amino acid sequence: CASSSSAGGQFF. V gene TRBV12-3 or TRBV12-4 combines with J gene TRBJ2-1; TRBD2 matches at 9 bases. The CDR3 length is 12 residues. Germline trimming cut 4 bases from V and 13 bases from J; bases unmatched to any gene: 5.